This T cell receptor beta chain emerged from a study of blood T cell repertoires in COVID-19. Across the whole study: Italy, Spain and the United States were the sources of the convalescent and acute COVID-19 samples. T cells, B-cell-depleted T cells, or PBMCs provided the cDNA or gDNA that served as material.

Trimming shortened V by 5 bases and J by 4 bases, and 8 bases separated the two germline ends. Germline CDR1 is MDHEN and CDR2 is SYDVKM. The CDR3 runs 12 residues. Per the study methods: Estimated nucleated cell counts came from reference gene primer amplification. This table comes from immunoSEQ multiplex PCR, and its TCRdb copy is limited to in-frame clones, with some not included. D and trimming were read from the DNA, whereas the V and J calls and clone size are those reported in that table. The profile shows some 200,000 clones, about 80% of them singletons. V usage is TRBV28 and J usage is TRBJ1-2, with no clear D. This receptor was obtained from a human donor with acute or convalescent COVID-19. The donor label of this sample is uncertain. The sequencing input was peripheral blood. Here the CDR3 reads CASSPRSYGYTF. In nucleotides, the CDR3 is TGTGCCAGCAGTCCCAGGTCCTATGGCTACACCTTC.